This is a list of T cell receptor beta chains from one sample in a study of T cells after posttransplantation cyclophosphamide. Assay: immunoSEQ multiplex PCR; the TCRdb copy retains only in-frame clones and omits some. The sample consists of 7,000 to 8,000 clones, roughly four fifths of them appearing once. This sample comprised CD4+ T cells sorted from blood, obtained more than 1,000 days after allogeneic stem cell transplant with posttransplant cyclophosphamide. The source of these receptors is a female patient between 40 and 50 years old who received an allogeneic stem cell transplant from a related donor, was CMV-positive, and had no GVHD. Part of the T cells may come from the graft donor. Both conserved end residues are part of each CDR3. D genes are given only for firm matches. Clone sizes are given selectively: once, few, many, or a class where the clone is expanded.

abundance	d_gene	v_gene	j_gene	CDR3nt	CDR3aa
-	-	TRBV28	TRBJ1-4	TGTGCCAGCAGTTTACAACAGGGAGCAACTAATGAAAAACTGTTTTTT	CASSLQQGATNEKLFF
-	TRBD1	TRBV19	TRBJ2-7	TGTGCCAGTAGTATTTCGGGCGCAGATACGGGACAGACCTACGAGCAGTACTTC	CASSISGADTGQTYEQYF
-	-	TRBV5-1	TRBJ2-2	TGCGCCAGCAGCTTGGAACAGCACAACACCGGGGAGCTGTTTTTT	CASSLEQHNTGELFF
-	-	TRBV9	TRBJ2-3	TGTGCCAGCAGCGTAGTAACAGATACGCAGTATTTT	CASSVVTDTQYF
once	-	TRBV28	TRBJ1-6	TGTGCCAGCAACCGACTTAATTCCCCCCTCCACTTT	CASNRLNSPLHF
-	-	TRBV6-5	TRBJ2-1	TGTGCCAGCAGCGGGGAGTTTCTCGATGAGCAGTTCTTC	CASSGEFLDEQFF
-	TRBD2	TRBV7-6	TRBJ2-2	TGTGCCAGCAGCCGGCGGGGGGGCCAGGACGGGGAGCTGTTTTTT	CASSRRGGQDGELFF
-	-	TRBV5-1	TRBJ2-6	TGCGCCAGCAGCTTGGCCGCAGGTGCAGGGGCCAACGTCCTGACTTTC	CASSLAAGAGANVLTF
-	TRBD1	TRBV28	TRBJ1-5	TGTGCCAGCAGTCCCGGGACAGCGAGCAATCAGCCCCAGCATTTT	CASSPGTASNQPQHF
-	-	TRBV28	TRBJ1-1	TGTGCCACCACCCTGGTGACAAGTGGGAGAAACACTGAAGCTTTCTTT	CATTLVTSGRNTEAFF
-	-	TRBV21-1	TRBJ1-1	TGTGCCAGCAGCTTCGACAGAGAAAACACTGAAGCTTTCTTT	CASSFDRENTEAFF
once	TRBD1	TRBV6-5	TRBJ2-7	TGCGCCAGCAGTCCCCGGACAGGGGGTCACGAGCAGTACTTC	CASSPRTGGHEQYF
-	TRBD1	TRBV27	TRBJ1-5	TGTGCCAGCAGCCCGGCCGGGACAGGGGGCAATCAGCCCCAGCATTTT	CASSPAGTGGNQPQHF
-	TRBD2	TRBV19	TRBJ2-2	TGTGCCCCGGCGGGGGTGAACACCGGGGAGCTGTTTTTT	CAPAGVNTGELFF
-	-	TRBV21-1	TRBJ1-5	TGTGCCAGCAGCCCCCCCCGTCAGGTCAGCAATCAGCCCCAGCATTTT	CASSPPRQVSNQPQHF
-	-	TRBV27	TRBJ2-4	TGTGCCAGCAGTTTATCATTCCTAGCCAAAAACATTCAGTACTTC	CASSLSFLAKNIQYF
-	TRBD2	TRBV7-2	TRBJ2-1	TGTGCCAGCAGCTTAGCAGGGACTAGCGGGGGGAATGAGCAGTTCTTC	CASSLAGTSGGNEQFF
-	TRBD1	TRBV2	TRBJ2-5	TGTGCCAGCAGGAGGGGCAGGGGGAAAGAGACCCAGTACTTC	CASRRGRGKETQYF
-	-	TRBV10-3	TRBJ1-1	TGTGCCATCAGGAGGGGGAGTAGGGACACTGAAGCTTTCTTT	CAIRRGSRDTEAFF
once	-	TRBV6-5	TRBJ1-2	TGTGCCAGCAGTTACCCAGACAGGAGCGATGGCTACACCTTC	CASSYPDRSDGYTF
-	TRBD2	TRBV6-1	TRBJ2-4	TGTGCCAGCAGTGCCTTTAAGAGCGGGGATGGCCCCAGAAACATTCAGTACTTC	CASSAFKSGDGPRNIQYF
-	TRBD2	TRBV28	TRBJ2-7	TGTGCCAGCCAGCAGGGAGGGAGCTCCTACGAGCAGTACTTC	CASQQGGSSYEQYF
-	TRBD1	TRBV6-1	TRBJ2-1	TGTGCCAGCAGCCTAGGGGGCCTCTCCTACAATGAGCAGTTCTTC	CASSLGGLSYNEQFF
-	-	TRBV7-6	TRBJ2-5	TGTGCCAGCAGCCCCGGGAATCGGGAGACCCAGTACTTC	CASSPGNRETQYF
few	TRBD1	TRBV9	TRBJ1-4	TGTGCCAGCAGCGACCGACCTGGGACAGCTGAAAAACTGTTTTTT	CASSDRPGTAEKLFF
-	-	TRBV5-1	TRBJ1-6	TGCGCCAGCAGCTTAGAGGGGGATAATTCACCCCTCCACTTT	CASSLEGDNSPLHF
-	TRBD1	TRBV9	TRBJ2-2	TGTGCCAGCAGCTACTTGACAGGGCTGAACACCGGGGAGCTGTTTTTT	CASSYLTGLNTGELFF
-	TRBD2	TRBV10-3	TRBJ2-2	TGTGCCATCAGACCTAGCGGGGGGGCGACCGGGGAGCTGTTTTTT	CAIRPSGGATGELFF
-	TRBD1	TRBV5-6	TRBJ1-2	TGTGCCAGCAGCCAGACAGGGTTCAGCGGCTACACCTTC	CASSQTGFSGYTF
few	-	TRBV5-4	TRBJ1-5	TGTGCCAGCAGCTTAGGGGTAGGGCGGGAGCAGCCCCAGCATTTT	CASSLGVGREQPQHF
-	-	TRBV29-1	TRBJ1-2	TGCAGCGTCGGATCACAGGACGCGTATCCTAACTATGGCTACACCTTC	CSVGSQDAYPNYGYTF
-	TRBD1	TRBV7-9	TRBJ2-5	TGTGCCAGCAGCGCTATTACAGGGGTAGGGACCCAGTACTTC	CASSAITGVGTQYF
once	-	TRBV9	TRBJ2-1	TGTGCCAGCAGCGTAGGGGCGGGGTACCTTTACAATGAGCAGTTCTTC	CASSVGAGYLYNEQFF
-	TRBD1	TRBV7-9	TRBJ2-7	TGTGCCAGCAGCCTGGGGACAGGGAGCTACGAGCAGTACTTC	CASSLGTGSYEQYF
-	TRBD1	TRBV10-3	TRBJ2-3	TGTGCCATCAGGGGACAGAGCACAGATACGCAGTATTTT	CAIRGQSTDTQYF
-	-	TRBV5-1	TRBJ2-1	TGCGCCAGCAGCCTGGCTGGGCAGCCCTCCTACAATGAGCAGTTCTTC	CASSLAGQPSYNEQFF
few	TRBD1	TRBV5-6	TRBJ1-4	TGTGCCAGCAGCTTGAAGCTGGGGACAGGCCTCGAAAAACTGTTTTTT	CASSLKLGTGLEKLFF
-	TRBD1	TRBV10-3	TRBJ2-2	TGTGCCATCAGCCGGGACAGGGGGGAAGTCGGGGAGCTGTTTTTT	CAISRDRGEVGELFF
-	TRBD2	TRBV2	TRBJ2-1	TGTGCCAGCTGGGGACTAGCGGGAAGAAACAATGAGCAGTTCTTC	CASWGLAGRNNEQFF
-	TRBD1	TRBV27	TRBJ1-1	TGTGCCAGCAGTTGGGACAGGGGATTTGAAGCTTTCTTT	CASSWDRGFEAFF
-	TRBD1	TRBV19	TRBJ1-5	TGTGCCAGTAGTGTGACAGGGAGCAATCAGCCCCAGCATTTT	CASSVTGSNQPQHF
-	TRBD1	TRBV15	TRBJ2-7	TGTGCCACCAGCAGAGATCAGGGGGACAGGGCCTACGAGCAGTACTTC	CATSRDQGDRAYEQYF